Presented here are 6 T cell receptor beta chains from one specimen sequenced in a study of T cells after yellow fever vaccination (dated by TCRdb to about 2019). In the paper's terms, the treatment or condition label means: live attenuated yellow fever vaccine strain. The library was prepared using 5' RACE. TCRdb records Illumina NovaSeq 6000 as the sequencer. TCRdb took the public reads, trimmed them with fastp at Q25, ran MiXCR for clone calling and kept in-frame beta chains. All rows with the same CDR3 protein become a single entry with the most common DNA and genes. The sample profile shows 95,000 to 150,000 distinct CDR3 sequences; roughly 10% of them were found once. Around 40% of the sample is held by the ten biggest clonotypes. The specimen comprised CD8+ T cells sorted from PBMCs, sampled on the day of the yellow fever booster vaccination. Receptor source: a young man who received the YFV17D yellow fever vaccine.

This clonotype has just a few counts. This chain links TRBV7-2 with TRBJ2-3; 14 bases are a match to TRBD2. This CDR3 region has 19 residues. With V trimmed by 4 bases and J by 0 bases, 9 bases remained unmatched. Germline V CDR1 and CDR2: SGHTA, FQGNSA. The CDR3 here is CASSSPRTSGGPSTDTQYF. Here the CDR3 DNA reads TGTGCCAGCAGCTCCCCCAGGACTAGCGGGGGGCCGAGCACAGATACGCAGTATTTT.

V gene TRBV4-3 combines with J gene TRBJ1-4; a possible D gene is TRBD1 (6 bases). The germline CDR1 and CDR2 sequences are LGHNA and YSLEER. The CDR3 extends over 16 amino acids. With 0 bases removed from V and 7 bases from J, the gap between germline ends came to 15 bases. The chain's CDR3 is CASSQEGGGTGEKLFF. As DNA, the CDR3 is TGCGCCAGCAGCCAAGAAGGGGGTGGTACCGGTGAAAAACTGTTTTTT.

This clonotype has at least ten counts. The rearrangement links TRBV6-4 to TRBJ2-3; the match to TRBD2 covers 10 bases. CDR3 length equals 14 residues. Germline-derived CDR1 and CDR2 are MRHNA and SNTAGT. Trimming took 10 bases from V and 3 from J; bases not matched to a gene: 7. CDR3: CATSKRGGTDTQYF. Written as DNA, the CDR3 is TGTGCCACTTCCAAGCGGGGGGGAACAGATACGCAGTATTTT.

This clonotype was seen a handful of times. The chain employs TRBV4-1 and TRBJ2-1; no clear D gene. Germline values: CDR1 MGHRA, CDR2 YSYEKL. This CDR3 comprises 12 residues. V was trimmed by 3 bases and J by 9 bases, leaving 9 bases between them. CDR3 protein: CASSHLRREQFF. The DNA for the CDR3 is TGCGCCAGCAGCCACCTACGACGTGAGCAGTTCTTC.

This clonotype was seen repeatedly, ten times or more. The chain employs TRBV11-2 and TRBJ2-2; D unresolved. The CDR3 length is 14 residues. Trimming took off 3 bases at V and 0 bases at J, with 5 bases between the two ends. From germline, CDR1 is SGHAT and CDR2 FQNNGV. As DNA, the CDR3 is TGTGCCAGCAGCTTTAGCTCGAACACCGGGGAGCTGTTTTTT. Translated, it gives CASSFSSNTGELFF.

The rearrangement joins TRBV4-1 to TRBJ2-3; D is undetermined. CDR3 length: 13 residues. Trimming removed 1 base from V and 7 bases from J, with 9 bases in between. Germline assignment: CDR1 MGHRA and CDR2 YSYEKL. The CDR3 DNA reads as TGCGCCAGCAGCCAAGGTTTCCTAAATACGCAGTATTTT. This sequence encodes CASSQGFLNTQYF.